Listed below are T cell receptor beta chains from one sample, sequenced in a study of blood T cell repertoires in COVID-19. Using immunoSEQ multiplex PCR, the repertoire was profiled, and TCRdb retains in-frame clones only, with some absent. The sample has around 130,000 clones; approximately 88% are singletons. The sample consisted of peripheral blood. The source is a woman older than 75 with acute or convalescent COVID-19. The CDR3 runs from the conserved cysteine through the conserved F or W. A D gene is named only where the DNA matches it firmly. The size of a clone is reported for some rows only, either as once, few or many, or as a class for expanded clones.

TGCGCCAGCAGCCAAGATTGGAGACAGGGCGTGTCGAACACTGAAGCTTTCTTT	CASSQDWRQGVSNTEAFF	NA	TRBD1	TRBV4-1	TRBJ1-1
TGTGCCAGCAGTTACGACGGGAACTATGGCTACACCTTC	CASSYDGNYGYTF	NA	NA	TRBV6-2/TRBV6-3	TRBJ1-2
TGCGCCACCCTCCCTTCCTCGGGGTACGGCGGGGAGCTGTTTTTT	CATLPSSGYGGELFF	NA	NA	TRBV5-1	TRBJ2-2
TGTGCCAGCAGCTTAGAAGGTCAGGCCCTCTCTGGAAACACCATATATTTT	CASSLEGQALSGNTIYF	NA	NA	TRBV11-2	TRBJ1-3
TGTGCCAGCAGCTTAGGACTAGCGGGAGGTATCGATGAGCAGTTCTTC	CASSLGLAGGIDEQFF	NA	TRBD2	TRBV7-2	TRBJ2-1
TGTGCCTGGAGTGCTCACAGGGGGAAAGCTTTCTTT	CAWSAHRGKAFF	once	TRBD1	TRBV30	TRBJ1-1
TGTGCCTGGAGTGCGGGTAGGAGGGGTGAAAAACTGTTTTTT	CAWSAGRRGEKLFF	NA	NA	TRBV30	TRBJ1-4
TGTGCCAGCAGCTTAGCGCCCGACAGGGGGCTTGGCTACACCTTC	CASSLAPDRGLGYTF	NA	TRBD1	TRBV7-2	TRBJ1-2
TGTGCCAGCTCACGCCAACAGGGGGCTAGCACAGATACGCAGTATTTT	CASSRQQGASTDTQYF	NA	TRBD1	TRBV18	TRBJ2-3
TGTGCCAGCAGTGAAGTAGGGGCCGTAGATACGCAGTATTTT	CASSEVGAVDTQYF	few	NA	TRBV6-1	TRBJ2-3
TGTGCCACGACAGGGGGCGTTAATTCACCCCTCCACTTT	CATTGGVNSPLHF	NA	TRBD1	TRBV7-2	TRBJ1-6
TGTGCCAGCCGGGGGTCGGGGAATGAAAAACTGTTTTTT	CASRGSGNEKLFF	NA	NA	TRBV6-5	TRBJ1-4
TGTGCCAGCTCCCCTGGACAGAACACTGAAGCTTTCTTT	CASSPGQNTEAFF	NA	NA	TRBV18	TRBJ1-1
TGTGCCAGCAGTGAAGACGGGGGGAGCTTCTACGAGCAGTACTTC	CASSEDGGSFYEQYF	once	TRBD2	TRBV6-1	TRBJ2-7
TGTGCCAGTAGTCCCGGGACAGACTTCACAGATACGCAGTATTTT	CASSPGTDFTDTQYF	once	TRBD1	TRBV19	TRBJ2-3
TGTGCCAGCAGCTTAGATTCAACAGACAATGAGCAGTTCTTC	CASSLDSTDNEQFF	NA	NA	TRBV11-2	TRBJ2-1
TGTGCCAGCAGCTTGGCACAACCTTCAAACTATGGCTACACCTTC	CASSLAQPSNYGYTF	NA	NA	TRBV5-4	TRBJ1-2
TGTGCCAGCAGCCCAGGACACCCTCTAAGGGAGACCCAGTACTTC	CASSPGHPLRETQYF	NA	NA	TRBV7-9	TRBJ2-5
TGTGCCAGCAGTTTCACTAACTATGGCTACACCTTC	CASSFTNYGYTF	NA	NA	TRBV28	TRBJ1-2
TGTGCCAGCTCACCAATGTTAGCCAACACCGGGGAGCTGTTTTTT	CASSPMLANTGELFF	NA	NA	TRBV18	TRBJ2-2
TGTGCCACCCGGGCCGGGACAGGGGGATATCAGCCCCAGCATTTT	CATRAGTGGYQPQHF	NA	TRBD1	TRBV19	TRBJ1-5
TGTGCCAGCAGCTTGGGGACTAGCGGGAGGAGGCAAGAGACCCAGTACTTC	CASSLGTSGRRQETQYF	NA	TRBD2	TRBV9	TRBJ2-5
TGTGCCAGTATTAAAAGGGGGGAGACCCAGTACTTC	CASIKRGETQYF	NA	NA	TRBV19	TRBJ2-5
TGTGCCAGCTCACCCCTTAAGGGGGCTACTAATGAAAAACTGTTTTTT	CASSPLKGATNEKLFF	NA	TRBD1	TRBV18	TRBJ1-4
TGTGCCTGGAGTGTATCAGGGGGCGACTATGGCTACACCTTC	CAWSVSGGDYGYTF	NA	TRBD1	TRBV30	TRBJ1-2
TGCGCCAGCAGTGGATGGGCGGGACAAGAGACCCAGTACTTC	CASSGWAGQETQYF	once	NA	TRBV10-2	TRBJ2-5
TGTGCCTGGAGTGGCGACAGGGTTGGTGAGCAGTTCTTC	CAWSGDRVGEQFF	NA	TRBD1	TRBV30	TRBJ2-1
TGCGGACAGCGGGAGGTATACAATGAGCAGTTCTTC	CGQREVYNEQFF	NA	TRBD2	TRBV23-1	TRBJ2-1
TGTGCCAGCAGTTATGCAGGGGCCAATCAGCCCCAGCATTTT	CASSYAGANQPQHF	NA	NA	TRBV6-6	TRBJ1-5
TGTGCCAGCAGCGGACAGGGATTCACTAATGAAAAACTGTTTTTT	CASSGQGFTNEKLFF	NA	TRBD1	TRBV6-5	TRBJ1-4
TGTGCCAGCAGCTACCTAGCTCCAGAGACCCAGTACTTC	CASSYLAPETQYF	NA	NA	TRBV5-5	TRBJ2-5
TGTGCCAGTACGACAGGGGGCGAAATCGAGCAGTACTTC	CASTTGGEIEQYF	NA	TRBD1	TRBV12-3/TRBV12-4	TRBJ2-7
TGTGCCAGCAGCTTGGGGGCCGGGAGGTCTAGGAATGAGCAGTTCTTC	CASSLGAGRSRNEQFF	NA	TRBD2	TRBV5-5	TRBJ2-1
TGTGCCAGCTCGCTTCCGACAGGTTACTCTGGAAACACCATATATTTT	CASSLPTGYSGNTIYF	few	NA	TRBV18	TRBJ1-3
TGTGCCAGCAGCCAGCGGACAGGAGATGGTAACTATGGCTACACCTTC	CASSQRTGDGNYGYTF	NA	TRBD1	TRBV7-2	TRBJ1-2
TGCGCCAGCAGCTTGGAGGGGGCCTCTGGGGCCAACGTCCTGACTTTC	CASSLEGASGANVLTF	few	TRBD1	TRBV5-1	TRBJ2-6
TGTGCCAGTAGTCGACAGGGGGGTTTGGAAAAACTGTTTTTT	CASSRQGGLEKLFF	NA	TRBD1	TRBV19	TRBJ1-4
TGTGCCTGGACGTCTCGGAGGGCTGAAGCTTTCTTT	CAWTSRRAEAFF	once	NA	TRBV30	TRBJ1-1
TGTGCCTGGGATAACAGTCGGGGGGGAGATACGCAGTATTTT	CAWDNSRGGDTQYF	NA	TRBD2	TRBV30	TRBJ2-3
TGTGCCAGCAGTAAGCCAGGGTCGGTGGAAGAAAAACTGTTTTTT	CASSKPGSVEEKLFF	NA	NA	TRBV6-6	TRBJ1-4
TGTGCCAGCGAACCCGGGGACAGTTATAATTCACCCCTCCACTTT	CASEPGDSYNSPLHF	few	TRBD1	TRBV28	TRBJ1-6
TGTGCCAGCAGCGGTGAAGGGGGCGCGAGGACTGAAGCTTTCTTT	CASSGEGGARTEAFF	NA	TRBD1	TRBV9	TRBJ1-1
TGTGCCAGCTCACCCGGGACTGACGCGTTAGGCTACACCTTC	CASSPGTDALGYTF	few	NA	TRBV18	TRBJ1-2
TGTGCCAGCAGCCAAGATTGGAGGGAGAATGAAAAACTGTTTTTT	CASSQDWRENEKLFF	once	NA	TRBV3-1/TRBV3-2	TRBJ1-4
TGTGCCAGCAGTAACCGAGGCGGGACTGACACTGAAGCTTTCTTT	CASSNRGGTDTEAFF	NA	NA	TRBV6-2/TRBV6-3	TRBJ1-1
TGTGCCAGCAGTTACCCCACCCCTAGACAGCCCCAGCATTTT	CASSYPTPRQPQHF	once	NA	TRBV6-2/TRBV6-3	TRBJ1-5
TGCGCCAGCAGTGAGAGCCGGGATCAGCCCCAGCATTTT	CASSESRDQPQHF	NA	NA	TRBV10-1	TRBJ1-5
TGTGCCAGCAGCCGGACAGGGGGTGGCTATGGCTACACCTTC	CASSRTGGGYGYTF	NA	TRBD1	TRBV6-5	TRBJ1-2
TGTGCCAGCAGCCGGGCTAGCGGGGCCACCTACGAGCAGTACTTC	CASSRASGATYEQYF	NA	TRBD2	TRBV3-1/TRBV3-2	TRBJ2-7
TGTGCCAGCAGCCTGGATGGGACAGGGCTAAACATTCAGTACTTC	CASSLDGTGLNIQYF	once	TRBD1	TRBV7-2	TRBJ2-4
TGTGCCAGCTCACCGGGTGAGGGGACAAATTCACCCCTCCACTTT	CASSPGEGTNSPLHF	NA	NA	TRBV18	TRBJ1-6
TGTGCCAGCAGCTTAAGAGGGGGTCCTCCCTACAATGAGCAGTTCTTC	CASSLRGGPPYNEQFF	NA	NA	TRBV11-2	TRBJ2-1
TGCGCCAGCAGCCGTACGTCCGTTGACAGGCGTTACGAGCAGTACTTC	CASSRTSVDRRYEQYF	NA	NA	TRBV4-3	TRBJ2-7
TGTGCCAGCAGTAGGGGATGGGGTCAGCCCCAGCATTTT	CASSRGWGQPQHF	NA	NA	TRBV12-3/TRBV12-4	TRBJ1-5